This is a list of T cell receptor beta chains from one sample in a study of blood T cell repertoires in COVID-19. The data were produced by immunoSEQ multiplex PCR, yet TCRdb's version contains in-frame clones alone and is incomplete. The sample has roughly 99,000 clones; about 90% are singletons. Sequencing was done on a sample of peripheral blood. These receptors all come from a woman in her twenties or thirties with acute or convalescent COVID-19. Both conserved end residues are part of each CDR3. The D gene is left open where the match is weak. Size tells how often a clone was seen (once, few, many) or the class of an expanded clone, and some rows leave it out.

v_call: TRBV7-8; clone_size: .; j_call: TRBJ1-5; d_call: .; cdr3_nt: TGTGCCAGCAGCGGAAGGACAGACAATCAGCCCCAGCATTTT; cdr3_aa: CASSGRTDNQPQHF
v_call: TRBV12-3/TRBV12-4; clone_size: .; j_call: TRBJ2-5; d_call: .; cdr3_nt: TGTGCCAGCAGTTTCGCGGATCAAGAGACCCAGTACTTC; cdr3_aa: CASSFADQETQYF
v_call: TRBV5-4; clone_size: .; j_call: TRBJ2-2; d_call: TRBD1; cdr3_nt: TGTGCCAGCAGCTGGGGAGGACAGGGCGTTGTCGCCGGGGAGCTGTTTTTT; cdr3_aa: CASSWGGQGVVAGELFF
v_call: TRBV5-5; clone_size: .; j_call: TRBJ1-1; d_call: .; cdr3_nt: TGTGCCAGCAGCCCCCAGGGAGGAGGGACTGAAGCTTTCTTT; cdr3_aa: CASSPQGGGTEAFF
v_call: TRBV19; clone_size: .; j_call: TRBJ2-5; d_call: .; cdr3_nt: TGTGCCAGTAAAGGCGCGGAGGGTGGTCGAGAGACCCAGTACTTC; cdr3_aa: CASKGAEGGRETQYF
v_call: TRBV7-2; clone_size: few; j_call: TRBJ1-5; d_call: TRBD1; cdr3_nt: TGTGCCAGCAGCCTGGGGACAGGGAGTCAGCCCCAGCATTTT; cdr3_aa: CASSLGTGSQPQHF
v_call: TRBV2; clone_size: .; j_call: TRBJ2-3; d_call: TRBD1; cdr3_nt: TGTGCCAGCCTCCCCTTGAACACAGGGGTGGTTGATACGCAGTATTTT; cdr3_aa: CASLPLNTGVVDTQYF
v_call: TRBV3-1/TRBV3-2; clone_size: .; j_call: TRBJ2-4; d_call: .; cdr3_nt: TGTGCCAGCAGCCAAGACCCAATCTTGGGCGCCAAAAACATTCAGTACTTC; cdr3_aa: CASSQDPILGAKNIQYF
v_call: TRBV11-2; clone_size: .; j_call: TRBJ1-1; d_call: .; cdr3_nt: TGTGCCAGCAGCTTAGGGGTAACAGCTGAAGCTTTCTTT; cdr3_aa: CASSLGVTAEAFF
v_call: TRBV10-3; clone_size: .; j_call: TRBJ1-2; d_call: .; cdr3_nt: TGTGCCACCGCCGGGGGCTATGGCTACACCTTC; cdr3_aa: CATAGGYGYTF
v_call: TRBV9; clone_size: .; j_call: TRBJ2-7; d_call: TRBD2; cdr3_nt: TGTGCCAGCAGCGTCACTAGCGGGGTAGGAATCTACGAGCAGTACTTC; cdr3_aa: CASSVTSGVGIYEQYF
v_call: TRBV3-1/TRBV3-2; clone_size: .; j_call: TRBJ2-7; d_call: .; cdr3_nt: TGTGCCAGCAGCCAAGCGGACAGAACAGGAGAGCAGTACTTC; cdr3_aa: CASSQADRTGEQYF
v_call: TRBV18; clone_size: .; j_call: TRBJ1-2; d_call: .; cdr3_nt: TGTGCCAGCTCGCCCGCCGCGGGGGCTAACTATGGCTACACCTTC; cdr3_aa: CASSPAAGANYGYTF
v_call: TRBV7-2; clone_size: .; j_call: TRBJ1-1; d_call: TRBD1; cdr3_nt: TGTGCCAGCAGCTTAGCCCGATTTGGTTCAGAGGGGGCGCGGAGCACTGAAGCTTTCTTT; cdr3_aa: CASSLARFGSEGARSTEAFF
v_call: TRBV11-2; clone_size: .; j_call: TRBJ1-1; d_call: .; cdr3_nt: TGTGCCAGCAGCTTAGCAGTTGGGGCGTCCATGAACACTGAAGCTTTCTTT; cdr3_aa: CASSLAVGASMNTEAFF
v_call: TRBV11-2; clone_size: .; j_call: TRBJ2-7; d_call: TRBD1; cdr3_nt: TGTGCCAGCAGCTTACGACAGGGCGTACAGTACTTC; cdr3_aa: CASSLRQGVQYF
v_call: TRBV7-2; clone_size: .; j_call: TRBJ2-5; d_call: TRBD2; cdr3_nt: TGTGCCAGCAAGCTAGCGGGGGCCCCAGAGACCCAGTACTTC; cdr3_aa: CASKLAGAPETQYF
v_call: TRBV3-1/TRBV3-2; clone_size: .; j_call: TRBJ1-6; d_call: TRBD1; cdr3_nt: TGTGCCAGCAGCCAATTCCGGGACAGTCGAGGTTCACCCCTCCACTTT; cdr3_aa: CASSQFRDSRGSPLHF
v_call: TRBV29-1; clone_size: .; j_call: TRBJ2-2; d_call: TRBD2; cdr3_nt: TGCAGCGTTGTGAGCGTAGCGGGGGCCGGGGAGCTGTTTTTT; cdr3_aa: CSVVSVAGAGELFF
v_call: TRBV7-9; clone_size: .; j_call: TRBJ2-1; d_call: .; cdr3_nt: TGTGCCAGCAGCTGGGAGGTCTCCTACAATGAGCAGTTCTTC; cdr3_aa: CASSWEVSYNEQFF
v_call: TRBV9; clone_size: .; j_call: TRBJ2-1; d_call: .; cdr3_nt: TGTGCCAGCAGCGTAGGCGGGATCTCCTACAATGAGCAGTTCTTC; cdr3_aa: CASSVGGISYNEQFF
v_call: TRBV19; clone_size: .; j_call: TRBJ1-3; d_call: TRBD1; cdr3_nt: TGTGCCAGTGAGACAGGGAATGGAAACACCATATATTTT; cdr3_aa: CASETGNGNTIYF
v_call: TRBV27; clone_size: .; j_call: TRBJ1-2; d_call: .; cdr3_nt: TGTGCCAGCAGTTTGAGAGGGAACGGAAACTATGGCTACACCTTC; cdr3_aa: CASSLRGNGNYGYTF
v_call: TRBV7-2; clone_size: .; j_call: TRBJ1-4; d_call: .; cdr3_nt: TGTGCCAGCAGCCTGTTCCGGGATAATGAAAAACTGTTTTTT; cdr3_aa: CASSLFRDNEKLFF
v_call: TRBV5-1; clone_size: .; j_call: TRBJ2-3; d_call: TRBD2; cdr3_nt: TGCGCCAGCAGCTCCAGGTCTAGCGGGGCGGCAGATACGCAGTATTTT; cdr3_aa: CASSSRSSGAADTQYF
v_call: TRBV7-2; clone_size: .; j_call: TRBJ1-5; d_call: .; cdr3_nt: TGTGCCAGCAGCTTAGGGGGAGGGGGAGCCCATCAGCCCCAGCATTTT; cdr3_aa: CASSLGGGGAHQPQHF
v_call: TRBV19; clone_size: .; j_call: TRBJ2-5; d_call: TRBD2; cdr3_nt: TGTGCCAGTAGCTTGGGGACTAGCGCTTTTTACTTC; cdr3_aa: CASSLGTSAFYF
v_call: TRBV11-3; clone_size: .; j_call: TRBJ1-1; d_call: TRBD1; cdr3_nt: TGTGCCAGCAGCTTAGTTCAGGGGGCGGATACTGAAGCTTTCTTT; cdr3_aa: CASSLVQGADTEAFF
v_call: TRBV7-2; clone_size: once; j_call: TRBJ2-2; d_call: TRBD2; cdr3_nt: TGTGCCAGCAGCTTCACCGGACTAGTTATAACCGGGGAGCTGTTTTTT; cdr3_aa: CASSFTGLVITGELFF
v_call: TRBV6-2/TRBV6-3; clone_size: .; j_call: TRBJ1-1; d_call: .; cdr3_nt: TGTGCCAGCAGTTACGCGAGGGGGTCCATGAACACTGAAGCTTTCTTT; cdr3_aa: CASSYARGSMNTEAFF
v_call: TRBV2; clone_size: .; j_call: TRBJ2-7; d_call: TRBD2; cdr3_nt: TGTGCCAGCAGCCCGCTAGCGGGAGCGGACGAGCAGTACTTC; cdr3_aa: CASSPLAGADEQYF
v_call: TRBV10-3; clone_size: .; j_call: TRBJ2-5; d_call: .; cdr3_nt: TGTGCCATCAGTGAGTCGGGTTCAGGAGAGACCCAGTACTTC; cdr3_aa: CAISESGSGETQYF
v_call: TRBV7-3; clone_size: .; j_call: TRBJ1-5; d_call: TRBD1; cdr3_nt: TGTGCCACCCTCCTGCGACAGGGGCCCTCTCAGCCCCAGCATTTT; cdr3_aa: CATLLRQGPSQPQHF
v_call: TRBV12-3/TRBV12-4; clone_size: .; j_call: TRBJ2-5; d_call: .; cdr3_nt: TGTGCCAGCAGTCCCCGACCGGGGACCCAGTACTTC; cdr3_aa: CASSPRPGTQYF
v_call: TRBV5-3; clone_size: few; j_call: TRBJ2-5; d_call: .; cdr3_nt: TGTGCCAGAAGCTTGGACATGCCCGAAGAGACCCAGTACTTC; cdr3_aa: CARSLDMPEETQYF
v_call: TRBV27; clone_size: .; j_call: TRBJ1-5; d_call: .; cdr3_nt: TGTGCCAGCAGCCCTCTAACAGGCCCCAATCAGCCCCAGCATTTT; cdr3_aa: CASSPLTGPNQPQHF
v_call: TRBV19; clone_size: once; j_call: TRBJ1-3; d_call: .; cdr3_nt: TGTGCCAGTAGTATAAGCCAGGGGCCCGGAAACACCATATATTTT; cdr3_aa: CASSISQGPGNTIYF
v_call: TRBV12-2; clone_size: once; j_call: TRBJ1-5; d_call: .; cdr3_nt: TGTGCAAGTCGCTTAGCGCTAGAAAGTCGCAATCAGCCCCAGCATTTT; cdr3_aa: CASRLALESRNQPQHF
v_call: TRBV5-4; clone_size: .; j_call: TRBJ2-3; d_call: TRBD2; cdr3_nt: TGTGCCAGCAGCGGGGAGCGGGGGGGGAACACAGATACGCAGTATTTT; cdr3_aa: CASSGERGGNTDTQYF
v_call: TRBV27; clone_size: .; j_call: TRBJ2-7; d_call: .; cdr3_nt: TGTGCCAGCAGTTTAGACAAGAGCTCCTACGAGCAGTACTTC; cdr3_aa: CASSLDKSSYEQYF